The T cell receptor (beta chain) described here comes from a study of blood T cell repertoires in COVID-19. The sample holds one count of this clone. Sequencing was performed with immunoSEQ multiplex PCR; in TCRdb, only in-frame clones are kept and a portion is missing. The repertoire holds roughly 430,000 clones, with approximately 91% as singletons. The V gene's germline CDR1 is SGHRS and CDR2 YFSETQ. CDR3 size: 15 residues. V was clipped by 4 bases and J by 1 base; unmatched bases: 4. The chain recombines TRBV5-1 with TRBJ2-2, with TRBD1 identical over 7 bases. The specimen was PBMCs or T cells enriched from blood (not recorded which). This clonotype was sampled from a woman in her thirties or forties with acute COVID-19. The CDR3 is CASSPRTGNTGELFF. CDR3 bases: TGCGCCAGCAGCCCAAGGACAGGGAACACCGGGGAGCTGTTTTTT.